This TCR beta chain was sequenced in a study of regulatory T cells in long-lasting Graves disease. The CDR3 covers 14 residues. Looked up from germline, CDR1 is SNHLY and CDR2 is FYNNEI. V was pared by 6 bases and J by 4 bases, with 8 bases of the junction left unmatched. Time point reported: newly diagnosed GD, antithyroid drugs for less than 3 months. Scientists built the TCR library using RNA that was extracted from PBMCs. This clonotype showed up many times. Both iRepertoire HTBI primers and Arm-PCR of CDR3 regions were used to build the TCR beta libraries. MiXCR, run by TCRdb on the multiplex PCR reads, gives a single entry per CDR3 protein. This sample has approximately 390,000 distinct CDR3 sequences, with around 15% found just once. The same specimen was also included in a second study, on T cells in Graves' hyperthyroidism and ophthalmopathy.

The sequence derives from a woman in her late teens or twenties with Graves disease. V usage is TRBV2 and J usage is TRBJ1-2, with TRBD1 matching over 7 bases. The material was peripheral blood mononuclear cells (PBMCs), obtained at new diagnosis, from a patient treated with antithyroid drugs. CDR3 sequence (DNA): TGTGCCAGCAGGCTTGGACAGGCCACCTATGGCTACACCTTC. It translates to CASRLGQATYGYTF.